These 4 T cell receptor beta chains originate from one sample sequenced in a study of blood T cell repertoires in COVID-19. This table comes from immunoSEQ multiplex PCR, and its TCRdb copy is limited to in-frame clones, with some not included. Here the sample spans almost 55,000 clones, 80% to 90% being singletons. What was sequenced was peripheral blood. These receptor sequences come from a man in his fifties with active COVID-19.

The chain has TRBV7-6 and TRBJ2-1; 8 bases agree with TRBD1. The CDR3 loop spans 16 amino acids. CDR1 and CDR2 from the germline V gene are SGHVS and FNYEAQ. The junction had 12 bases not matched to a gene; V was cut back by 3 bases and J by 8 bases. The chain's CDR3 is CASSFLDRGEIDEQFF. CDR3 DNA sequence: TGTGCCAGCAGCTTTTTAGACAGGGGAGAAATCGATGAGCAGTTCTTC.

The chain uses TRBV7-9 and TRBJ2-3; D is possibly TRBD2 (6 bases). Germline lookup yields CDR1 SEHNR and CDR2 FQNEAQ (reference sequence). The CDR3 has 16 residues. Trimming shortened V by 2 bases and J by 1 base, and 13 bases separated the two germline ends. This chain's CDR3 is CASSLMIGGGTDTQYF. The CDR3 DNA reads TGTGCCAGCAGCTTAATGATCGGGGGAGGCACAGATACGCAGTATTTT.

V usage is TRBV5-6 and J usage is TRBJ1-1, with TRBD1 matching over 8 bases. This CDR3 has 16 amino acids. The germline V gene has CDR1 SGHDT and CDR2 YYEEEE. The V segment lost 4 bases and the J segment 8 bases; nucleotides outside the gene matches: 16. The CDR3 region has the DNA TGTGCCAGCAGCCGACGACAGGGGTTCTCCCATCCGGAAGCTTTCTTT. This encodes CASSRRQGFSHPEAFF.

This rearrangement joins TRBV28 to TRBJ2-1; 9 bases are a match to TRBD1. V lost 5 bases, J lost 8 bases, and 10 bases stayed unmatched. Per the germline V gene, CDR1 is MDHEN and CDR2 is SYDVKM. This CDR3 comprises 15 residues. This chain's CDR3 is CASSPPWTGEDEQFF. CDR3 nucleotide sequence: TGTGCCAGCAGTCCTCCTTGGACAGGGGAAGATGAGCAGTTCTTC.